This TCR beta chain was recovered during a study of blood T cells in healthy people across ages. Through a sample-barcoded 5' primer and a J-beta primer mix, a second PCR was run for roughly 7 to 12 cycles. In TCRdb, the 5' RACE reads were re-called with MiXCR into one record per CDR3 protein. The data show 1.5 million to 2 million distinct CDR3 sequences, 28% seen once. The CDR3 sequence is 12 residues long. Germline CDR1 MDHEN, CDR2 SYDVKM. V lost 7 bases, J lost 12 bases, and 19 bases lay in between. The sequencing input was blood. The sequence derives from a woman in her 30s in good health. The J gene is TRBJ2-7, the V gene TRBV28; weak D call: TRBD2 (5 bases). The CDR3 nucleotides read TGTGCCAGCACTCCGGGATCGAGGGTTTCGTACTTC. As protein: CASTPGSRVSYF. The whole variable domain, remainder taken from reference TRBV28 and TRBJ2-7, is DVKVTQSSRYLVKRTGEKVFLECVQDMDHENMFWYRQDPGLGLRLIYFSYDVKMKEKGDIPEGYSVSREKKERFSLILESASTNQTSMYLCASTPGSRVSYFGPGTRLTVT.